The 18 T cell receptor beta chains given below trace back to one sample, sequenced in a study of T cells in women clearing cervical HPV infection. Data came from immunoSEQ multiplex PCR; TCRdb stores just in-frame clones and leaves some out. The table for this sample gives around 17,000 clones. The sequenced sample consisted of blood buffy coat. The receptors were sampled from a woman between 18 and 70 years old with a cervical HPV16 infection that either progressed to CIN3+ or cleared (not recorded which).

A note on this clone: Read coverage stops 3 residues before the CDR3 terminus; the germline J gene supplies the remainder. The J gene is TRBJ1-2, the V gene TRBV12-3 or TRBV12-4; no clear D. This CDR3 has 14 amino acids. Trimming cost V 0 bases and J 2 bases, with 7 bases left between them. CDR3 DNA (partial): TGTGCCAGCAGTTTAGCTTCGGGGAACTATGGC. Protein product: CASSLASGNYG. The complete CDR3 reads CASSLASGNYGYTF.

Turning to this clone: The read ends 3 residues shy of where the CDR3 ends; the end is completed using the germline J gene. The V gene is TRBV10-3, the J gene TRBJ2-2, with 9 positions matching TRBD1. Per the germline V gene, CDR1 is ENHRY and CDR2 is SYGVKD. This CDR3 has 15 amino acids. Trimming removed 8 bases from V and 4 bases from J; junction bases left unmatched: 8. CDR3 region: CAIAGDRAPTGELFF. CDR3 DNA, as far as it was read: TGTGCCATCGCGGGGGACAGGGCCCCCACCGGGGAG.

For this clone: The read terminates 3 residues ahead of where the CDR3 ends, so the germline J gene completes it. This chain links TRBV2 with TRBJ1-1, with D tentatively TRBD1 (6 bases). The CDR3 consists of 13 residues. V lost 5 bases, J lost 0 bases, and 7 bases lay in between. Germline V gene data show CDR1 as SNHLY and CDR2 as FYNNEI. The sequenced CDR3 bases are TGTGCCAGCAGTAGACAGGTGAACACTGAA. Translating it yields CASSRQVNTE. The complete CDR3 sequence is CASSRQVNTEAFF.

About this clone: The read terminates 3 residues ahead of where the CDR3 ends, so the germline J gene completes it. The V and J genes are TRBV11-2 and TRBJ1-2; the D gene is possibly TRBD1 (6 bases). Trimming took off 5 bases at V and 4 bases at J, with 17 bases between the two ends. Per the germline V gene, CDR1 is SGHAT and CDR2 is FQNNGV. The CDR3 totals 15 residues. Partial CDR3 DNA: TGTGCCAGCAGCGCTAGTGGGTGGGGGCCCTATGGC. As protein: CASSASGWGPYG. The whole CDR3 protein is CASSASGWGPYGYTF.

The CDR3 is CASSIATQATNEKLFF. CDR3 DNA, as far as it was read: TGTGCCAGTAGTATAGCTACGCAGGCAACTAATGAAAAA. The genes are TRBV19 and TRBJ1-4, with D uncertain. The sequence runs out 3 residues before the end of the CDR3; the remainder is reconstructed from the germline J gene. CDR3 length: 16 amino acids. From germline, CDR1 is LNHDA and CDR2 SQIVND (reference sequence). Trimming took 1 base from V and 0 from J, leaving 9 bases between them.

About this clone: The read ends 3 residues before the CDR3 terminus; that terminus is restored from the germline J gene. The V call is TRBV11-2, the J call TRBJ2-5; D not resolved. This CDR3 comprises 12 residues. Germline CDR1 and CDR2: SGHAT and FQNNGV. The germline V and J ends were trimmed by 4 bases and 6 bases, with 9 bases remaining between them. The CDR3 sequence is CASSSLSKTQYF. The DNA read from the CDR3 is TGTGCCAGCAGCTCCCTATCGAAGACC.

Points on this clone: The missing CDR3 end, 3 residues past where the read stops, is filled in from the germline J gene. V and J are TRBV20-1 and TRBJ1-2; D is perhaps TRBD1 (5 bases). Germline CDR1 DFQATT, CDR2 SNEGSKA (reference sequence). This CDR3 is built from 13 residues. This chain's CDR3 is CSARGAGSLGYTF. CDR3 DNA, as far as it was read: TGCAGTGCTAGAGGGGCAGGGTCTTTAGGC.

This clone is identified as medium-sized from frequency. This CDR3 is CASSPQTSGGETQYF. CDR3 DNA (partial): TGTGCCAGCTCACCACAGACTAGCGGGGGAGAGACC. The J gene is TRBJ2-5, the V gene TRBV18; 12 positions match TRBD2. The read comes to an end 3 residues before the CDR3 does, leaving the germline J gene to fill in the end. Trimming took 1 base from V and 4 from J; bases not matched to a gene: 1. The CDR3 runs to 15 residues. Germline lookup yields CDR1 KGHSH and CDR2 LQKENI.

A note on this clone: The CDR3 end falls 3 residues outside the read, so it is completed with the germline J gene. The genes are TRBV12-3 or TRBV12-4 and TRBJ2-7; D gene ambiguous. The CDR3 spans 11 residues. V gave up 3 bases and J gave up 6 bases, with 6 bases separating them. The DNA read from the CDR3 is TGTGCCAGCAGTTTCGGCGGCGAG. It codes for CASSFGGE. The CDR3 as a whole reads CASSFGGEQYF.

About this clone: The CDR3 end is not reached by the read, which stops 3 residues before it; the germline J gene fills it in. V gene TRBV5-6 combines with J gene TRBJ2-5, with 9 bases fitting TRBD2. Per germline, CDR1 SGHDT and CDR2 YYEEEE. Trimming removed 6 bases from V and 5 bases from J; junction bases left unmatched: 11. This CDR3 region has 15 residues. CDR3 DNA, as far as it was read: TGTGCCAGCACCCGATGGGCGGGGGGGCATGAGACC. It yields the protein CASTRWAGGHET. The entire CDR3 protein is CASTRWAGGHETQYF.

With regard to this clone: The CDR3 end falls 3 residues outside the read, so it is completed with the germline J gene. The chain combines TRBV5-1 with TRBJ1-4; a weak D match, TRBD1 (5 bases). V lost 2 bases to trimming and J lost 0 bases, with 20 bases between them. From germline, CDR1 is SGHRS and CDR2 YFSETQ. This CDR3 region has 19 residues. CDR3 loop: CASSFREIWKSATNEKLFF. The sequenced CDR3 bases are TGCGCCAGCAGCTTCAGGGAGATATGGAAGTCTGCAACTAATGAAAAA.

With respect to this clone: The read falls 3 residues short of the CDR3 end, and the missing part is taken from the germline J gene. The chain joins TRBV20-1 to TRBJ1-2; 8 bases are shared with TRBD1. V lost 0 bases, J lost 5 bases, and 5 bases stayed unmatched. The CDR3 loop spans 14 amino acids. The germline V gene encodes CDR1 DFQATT and CDR2 SNEGSKA (reference sequence). The part of the CDR3 DNA that was read is TGCAGTGCTAGAGATAACAGGGGGGGATATGGC. It codes for CSARDNRGGYG. The whole CDR3 region reads CSARDNRGGYGYTF.

To note about this clone: The read comes to an end 3 residues before the CDR3 does, leaving the germline J gene to fill in the end. This chain uses TRBV19 with TRBJ1-1; D call uncertain. CDR1 is LNHDA, CDR2 SQIVND, per germline (reference sequence). This CDR3 contains 12 residues. V lost 2 bases and J lost 5, with 6 bases in between. The part of the CDR3 DNA that was read is TGTGCCAGTAGTATAAGGGCAACTGAA. This gives the protein CASSIRATE. The CDR3 in its entirety is CASSIRATEAFF. The complete variable domain, with remaining parts taken from reference TRBV19 and TRBJ1-1, reads DGGITQSPKYLFRKEGQNVTLSCEQNLNHDAMYWYRQDPGQGLRLIYYSQIVNDFQKGDIAEGYSVSREKKESFPLTVTSAQKNPTAFYLCASSIRATEAFFGQGTRLTVV.

As to this clone: The read ends 3 residues shy of where the CDR3 ends; the end is completed using the germline J gene. The chain has TRBV10-3 and TRBJ1-3, with D possibly matching TRBD1 (6 bases). Germline V gene data show CDR1 as ENHRY and CDR2 as SYGVKD. Trimming left V 0 bases short and J 3 bases short, with 12 bases between. The CDR3 contains 16 residues. CDR3 bases read: TGTGCCATCAGTGAGTCGATGAGGGGGAATGGAAACACC. Residues: CAISESMRGNGNT. The complete CDR3 protein is CAISESMRGNGNTIYF.

CDR3 loop: CASSPGTGVGEQFF. The covered CDR3 bases are TGTGCCAGCAGTCCCGGGACAGGGGTGGGTGAG. The rearrangement uses TRBV2 and TRBJ2-1; the match to TRBD1 covers 10 bases. With the read ending 3 residues before the CDR3 end, the germline J gene is used to fill in that end. Germline loops: CDR1 SNHLY, CDR2 FYNNEI. Trimming removed 5 bases from V and 9 bases from J; junction bases left unmatched: 7. The CDR3 spans 14 residues.

Notes on this clone: The observed sequence ends 3 residues before the CDR3 terminus, with the missing tail filled in from the germline J gene. J is TRBJ2-1 and V is TRBV20-1, with a tentative D call TRBD1 (5 bases). The CDR3 is made up of 14 amino acids. Between the trimmed V and J ends, which lost 5 bases and 8 bases, there was a span of 19 bases. Germline loops: CDR1 DFQATT, CDR2 SNEGSKA (reference sequence). The CDR3 bases that were read are TGCAGTGCTGGACATTATCGCCACTTTTATGAG. Its protein is CSAGHYRHFYE. The complete CDR3 protein is CSAGHYRHFYEQFF.

About this clone itself: Sequencing ends 3 residues short of the CDR3 end; the germline J gene provides the rest. The chain employs TRBV2 and TRBJ1-6, with TRBD1 identical over 7 bases. CDR1 is SNHLY, CDR2 FYNNEI, per germline. The CDR3 has 17 amino acids. V dropped 2 bases and J dropped 7; count of bases not matched to a gene: 11. The CDR3 sequence: CASSETQGEVVNSPLHF. CDR3 bases read: TGTGCCAGCAGTGAAACCCAGGGGGAGGTCGTGAATTCACCC.

Regarding this clone: The read is 3 residues too short to cover the CDR3 end, so that end is filled in from the germline J gene. V usage is TRBV20-1 and J usage is TRBJ1-6, with 11 positions matching TRBD1. This CDR3 region has 16 residues. Per germline, CDR1 DFQATT and CDR2 SNEGSKA (reference sequence). J lost 4 bases, V lost 6 bases, and 8 bases had no gene match. Incomplete CDR3 DNA: TGCAGTGCCCTATCCGGGACAGGGGGGTATAATTCACCC. As protein: CSALSGTGGYNSP. The full CDR3 is CSALSGTGGYNSPLHF.